One and the same sample provided the 26 T cell receptor beta chains below, sequenced in a study of tumor-infiltrating lymphocytes in oesophageal squamous cell carcinoma. One entry per CDR3 protein, called by TCRdb with MiXCR from the PCR reads. Of 10,000 to 15,000 distinct CDR3 sequences listed, over 50% are singletons. Specimen: esophageal tumor tissue. The receptors come from a male donor with esophageal squamous cell carcinoma.

The rearrangement uses TRBV7-2 and TRBJ2-5, with no clear D. The germline V gene has CDR1 SGHTA and CDR2 FQGNSA. V was cut by 5 bases and J by 1 base, with 14 bases left in between. The CDR3 extends over 15 amino acids. Here the CDR3 reads CASSPAWARQETQYF. The CDR3 DNA sequence: TGTGCCAGCAGCCCTGCATGGGCCCGCCAAGAGACCCAGTACTTC.

The chain links TRBV19 to TRBJ2-1, with 10 bases aligning to TRBD2. V gave up 4 bases and J gave up 5 bases; unmatched junction bases: 11. This CDR3 is 17 amino acids long. Germline loops: CDR1 LNHDA, CDR2 SQIVND (reference sequence). As DNA, the CDR3 is TGTGCCAGTAGTACGACAGGGCGCGGACTAGCGGACAATGAGCAGTTCTTC. Translation: CASSTTGRGLADNEQFF.

In its sample, this clonotype ranks as medium-sized. V gene TRBV6-1 combines with J gene TRBJ2-1; D may be TRBD2 (5 bases). V was clipped by 0 bases and J by 10 bases, with 10 bases between them. This CDR3 spans 13 amino acids. In germline, CDR1 is MNHNS, CDR2 SASEGT. CDR3 DNA sequence: TGTGCCAGCAGTGAAGCCGTCCAGCGGGAGCAGTTCTTC. This translates into CASSEAVQREQFF.

By share, this clonotype ranks as medium-sized (0.01 to 0.1%). The J gene is TRBJ2-1, the V gene TRBV6-1, with 7 bases lining up with TRBD2. From germline, CDR1 is MNHNS and CDR2 SASEGT. The length of the CDR3 is 15 residues. Trimming cost V 6 bases and J 6 bases; bases outside gene matches: 11. The chain's CDR3 is CASSPNFGRVNEQFF. The CDR3, as DNA: TGTGCCAGCAGCCCGAACTTTGGGAGGGTCAATGAGCAGTTCTTC.

This clonotype was seen just once. The chain couples TRBV6-8 to TRBJ2-5, with 10 bases fitting TRBD2. This CDR3 spans 16 amino acids. Unmatched junction bases numbered 6, after V lost 0 bases and J lost 5 bases. Looked up from germline, CDR1 is MNHGY and CDR2 is SAAAGT. CDR3 bases: TGTGCCAGCAGTTACTCAACTAGCGGGGATTTCGAGACCCAGTACTTC. It codes for CASSYSTSGDFETQYF.

V gene TRBV30 combines with J gene TRBJ1-3; weak D call: TRBD1 (6 bases). CDR3 length: 15 amino acids. Germline CDR1 reads GTSNPN; CDR2 reads SVGIG (reference sequence). V shed 2 bases and J shed 6 bases, with 17 bases lying between them. Here the CDR3 reads CAWSLFPGAENTIYF. CDR3 DNA: TGTGCCTGGAGTCTTTTTCCAGGGGCAGAAAACACCATATATTTT.

The V gene is TRBV12-3 or TRBV12-4, the J gene TRBJ2-1; a weak D match, TRBD2 (5 bases). The CDR3 runs to 13 residues. V shed 2 bases and J shed 5 bases, with 7 bases lying between them. In nucleotides, the CDR3 is TGTGCCAGCAGTTTAAAGCGGAACAATGAGCAGTTCTTC. Translating it yields CASSLKRNNEQFF.

J is TRBJ1-2 and V is TRBV12-3 or TRBV12-4, with TRBD1 as a possible D gene (6 bases). TRBJ2-7 matches the DNA end more closely, so the J call is doubtful. The CDR3 loop spans 14 amino acids. The CDR3 DNA reads as TGTGCCAGCAGTTCCGGACAGAACTCCTACGAGCAGTACTTC. Its translation: CASSSGQNSYEQYF.

The chain's CDR3 is CASRDGVGLSYEQFF. The CDR3 DNA reads as TGTGCCAGCAGGGACGGGGTCGGACTCTCCTACGAGCAGTTCTTC. The chain uses TRBV6-5 and TRBJ2-5; D may be TRBD2 (5 bases). The J call may be faulty, since TRBJ2-1 better matches the DNA end. Germline V lookup: CDR1 MNHEY, CDR2 SVGAGI. The CDR3 has 15 residues.

V gene TRBV11-1 combines with J gene TRBJ2-5; no clear D. The CDR3 runs to 13 residues. CDR1 and CDR2 (germline): SGHAT, FQDESV (reference sequence). V gave up 5 bases and J gave up 9 bases, with 16 bases separating them. The CDR3 DNA reads TGTGCCAGCAGCCCGAGGCTAGGGATGGCCCAGTACTTC. This encodes CASSPRLGMAQYF.

In this sample, this clonotype turned up a few times. The chain employs TRBV19 and TRBJ2-2; 9 nucleotides line up with TRBD1. The CDR3 sequence is 14 residues long. Per germline, CDR1 LNHDA and CDR2 SQIVND (reference sequence). Unmatched junction bases numbered 4, after V lost 5 bases and J lost 6 bases. CDR3 in DNA: TGTGCCAGTAGTCGGACAGGGGAGGCCGGGGAGCTGTTTTTT. Translation: CASSRTGEAGELFF.

The sample holds a few counts of this clonotype. The chain has TRBV7-2 and TRBJ2-7; 11 bases are shared with TRBD2. The end of the DNA is better explained by TRBJ2-5, so the J call may be wrong. This CDR3 has 14 residues. Germline V gene lookup returns CDR1 SGHTA and CDR2 FQGNSA. CDR3 amino acids: CASRIAGGGETQYF. For the CDR3, the DNA is TGTGCCAGCAGAATAGCGGGGGGGGGAGAGACCCAGTACTTC.

The CDR3 DNA reads as TGTGCCAGCAGCCCCAGGGTAGGGCAGCTTGGCTCCTACAATGAGCAGTTCTTC. Protein sequence: CASSPRVGQLGSYNEQFF. This chain joins TRBV6-1 and TRBJ2-5; maybe TRBD1 (5 bases). TRBJ2-1 explains the end of the DNA better; the J call may be wrong. Germline V gene data show CDR1 as MNHNS and CDR2 as SASEGT. The CDR3 loop spans 18 amino acids.

The rearrangement uses TRBV7-9 and TRBJ2-4; 10 bases line up with TRBD2. V was clipped by 1 base and J by 13 bases; unmatched bases: 19. The CDR3 is 18 residues long. Germline CDR1 is SEHNR and CDR2 is FQNEAQ (reference sequence). DNA of the CDR3: TGTGCCAGCAGCTTAGGGACTAGCGGAAGACTCTTCTACAATGAGCAGTACTTC. Translated, it gives CASSLGTSGRLFYNEQYF.

V gene TRBV7-2 combines with J gene TRBJ2-7, with 8 bases identical to TRBD1. This CDR3 comprises 17 residues. Trimming took 0 bases from V and 4 from J; bases not matched to a gene: 11. Germline loops: CDR1 SGHTA, CDR2 FQGNSA. The CDR3 sequence: CASSLAHSGTGLYEQYF. The CDR3 DNA follows: TGTGCCAGCAGCTTAGCGCATTCAGGGACAGGACTGTACGAGCAGTACTTC.

This clonotype was found a few times. At one end the junction does not follow the germline gene, possibly because of a read error. The rearrangement joins TRBV7-2 to TRBJ2-1, with unresolved D. The length of the CDR3 is 15 residues. Germline lookup yields CDR1 SGHTA and CDR2 FQGNSA. Here the CDR3 reads CASRKDPSRQETQYF. In DNA form, the CDR3 reads TGTGCCAGCAGAAAGGACCCCTCACGACAAGAGACCCAGTATTTC.

This clonotype occurred once. The chain recombines TRBV7-6 with TRBJ1-2; 9 bases map to TRBD1. The CDR3 has 14 residues. Germline trimming cut 5 bases from V and 4 bases from J; bases unmatched to any gene: 5. Germline CDR1 reads SGHVS; CDR2 reads FNYEAQ. Here the CDR3 DNA reads TGTGCCAGCAGCCCTACAGGGGGCGTCTATGGCTACACCTTC. This gives the protein CASSPTGGVYGYTF.

The rearrangement uses TRBV27 and TRBJ2-3, with D perhaps TRBD2 (5 bases). The germline V and J ends were trimmed by 6 bases and 6 bases, with 13 bases remaining between them. The V gene's germline CDR1 is MNHEY and CDR2 SMNVEV (reference sequence). The CDR3 loop spans 13 amino acids. This CDR3 reads CASSPGGPDTQYF. The CDR3, as DNA: TGTGCCAGCAGCCCAGGCGGGCCCGATACGCAGTATTTT.

This clonotype has a single count. The chain couples TRBV28 to TRBJ2-6; the D is unclear. This CDR3 has 8 residues. CDR1 and CDR2 (germline): MDHEN, SYDVKM. V gave up 5 bases and J gave up 18 bases, with 5 bases separating them. The CDR3 loop is CASSLGTF. The CDR3 DNA reads TGTGCCAGCAGTCTCGGGACTTTC.

The chain couples TRBV7-6 to TRBJ2-3; a weak D match, TRBD2 (6 bases). The end of the DNA fits TRBJ2-1 better, so the J call may be wrong. Germline CDR1 and CDR2: SGHVS and FNYEAQ. There are 16 residues in the CDR3. The CDR3 DNA reads TGTGCCAGCAGCACAGGCGGGACGGGGGACTACAATGAGCAGTTCTTC. Its protein is CASSTGGTGDYNEQFF.

This clonotype is medium-sized in the sample. CDR3: CASSLTGTSSTQYF. CDR3 in DNA: TGTGCCAGCAGCTTAACGGGGACTAGCTCTACGCAGTATTTT. The chain recombines TRBV7-3 with TRBJ2-3; 9 bases are shared with TRBD2. CDR1 and CDR2 (germline): SGHTA, FQGTGA. V was clipped by 0 bases and J by 8 bases; unmatched bases: 3. The CDR3 loop spans 14 amino acids.

The V and J genes are TRBV7-3 and TRBJ2-5; 7 nucleotides align to TRBD1. Trimming removed 6 bases from V and 5 bases from J; junction bases left unmatched: 9. The CDR3 consists of 14 residues. Germline V gene sequence: CDR1 SGHTA, CDR2 FQGTGA. The CDR3 loop is CASSQGGLGETQYF. CDR3 sequence (DNA): TGTGCCAGCAGTCAAGGGGGCCTGGGGGAGACCCAGTACTTC. Based on the CDR3 plus reference TRBV7-3 and TRBJ2-5, the full variable domain is GAGVSQTPSNKVTEKGKYVELRCDPISGHTALYWYRQSLGQGPEFLIYFQGTGAADDSGLPNDRFFAVRPEGSVSTLKIQRTERGDSAVYLCASSQGGLGETQYFGPGTRLLVL.

The gene calls are TRBV7-2 and TRBJ1-4; D ambiguous. Germline V gene lookup returns CDR1 SGHTA and CDR2 FQGNSA. The CDR3 is made up of 15 amino acids. V was clipped by 3 bases and J by 0 bases, with 8 bases between them. The CDR3 here is CASSFSYSTNEKLFF. CDR3 DNA sequence: TGTGCCAGCAGCTTCTCCTATTCAACTAATGAAAAACTGTTTTTT. Full variable domain (outside the CDR3, taken from reference TRBV7-2 and TRBJ1-4): GAGVSQSPSNKVTEKGKDVELRCDPISGHTALYWYRQSLGQGLEFLIYFQGNSAPDKSGLPSDRFSAERTGGSVSTLTIQRTQQEDSAVYLCASSFSYSTNEKLFFGSGTQLSVL.

The chain links TRBV7-8 to TRBJ1-2, with TRBD1 matching 10 bases. This CDR3 spans 15 amino acids. J gave up 7 bases and V 4 bases, and 9 bases lay outside the gene matches. In germline, CDR1 is SGHVS, CDR2 FQNEAQ. The CDR3 DNA is TGTGCCAGCAGCTCAGAAGACGGGACAGGGGCTGGCTACACCTTC. Its protein product is CASSSEDGTGAGYTF.

The sample holds many counts of this clonotype. J is TRBJ1-1 and V is TRBV5-1; maybe TRBD1 (6 bases). The CDR3 spans 15 residues. V lost 2 bases and J 4 bases, leaving 15 bases between the germline ends. In germline, CDR1 is SGHRS, CDR2 YFSETQ. CDR3 nucleotides: TGCGCCAGCAGCTTAGGGGGGGCGGAGGTCACTGAAGCTTTCTTT. Protein sequence: CASSLGGAEVTEAFF.

The genes are TRBV7-2 and TRBJ2-7; D gene uncertain. Germline CDR1 and CDR2: SGHTA and FQGNSA. The CDR3 runs to 15 residues. Trimming pared 2 bases from V and 0 bases from J, leaving 11 bases between. The CDR3 DNA sequence: TGTGCCAGCAGCTTAACAACAAAACCCTCCTACGAGCAGTACTTC. This codes for CASSLTTKPSYEQYF.